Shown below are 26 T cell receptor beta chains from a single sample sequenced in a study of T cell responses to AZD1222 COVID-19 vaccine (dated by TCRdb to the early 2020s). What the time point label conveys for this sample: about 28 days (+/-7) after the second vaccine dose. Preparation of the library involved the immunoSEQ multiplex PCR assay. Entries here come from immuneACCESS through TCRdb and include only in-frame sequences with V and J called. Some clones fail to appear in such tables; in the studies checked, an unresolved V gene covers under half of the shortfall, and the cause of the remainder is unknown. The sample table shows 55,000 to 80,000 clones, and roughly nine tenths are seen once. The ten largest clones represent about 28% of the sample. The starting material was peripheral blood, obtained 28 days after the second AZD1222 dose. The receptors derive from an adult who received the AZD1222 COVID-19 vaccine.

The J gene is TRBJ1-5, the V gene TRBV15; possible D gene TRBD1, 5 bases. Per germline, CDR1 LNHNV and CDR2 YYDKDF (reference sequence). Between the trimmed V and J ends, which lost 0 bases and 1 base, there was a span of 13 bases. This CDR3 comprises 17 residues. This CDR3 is CATSRDRGAGSNQPQHF. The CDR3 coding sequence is TGTGCCACCAGCAGAGATAGGGGCGCGGGAAGCAATCAGCCCCAGCATTTT.

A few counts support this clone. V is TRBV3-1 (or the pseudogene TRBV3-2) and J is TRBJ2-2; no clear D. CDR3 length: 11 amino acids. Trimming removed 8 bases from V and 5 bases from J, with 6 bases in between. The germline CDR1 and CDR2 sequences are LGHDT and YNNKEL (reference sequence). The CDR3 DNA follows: TGTGCCAGCGCTCGTACCGGGGAGCTGTTTTTT. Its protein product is CASARTGELFF.

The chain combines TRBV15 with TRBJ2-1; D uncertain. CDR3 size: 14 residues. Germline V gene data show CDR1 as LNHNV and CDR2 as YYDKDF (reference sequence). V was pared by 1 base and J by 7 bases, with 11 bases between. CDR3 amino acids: CATSRVNSKNEQFF. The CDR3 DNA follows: TGTGCCACCAGCAGAGTAAACTCCAAGAATGAGCAGTTCTTC.

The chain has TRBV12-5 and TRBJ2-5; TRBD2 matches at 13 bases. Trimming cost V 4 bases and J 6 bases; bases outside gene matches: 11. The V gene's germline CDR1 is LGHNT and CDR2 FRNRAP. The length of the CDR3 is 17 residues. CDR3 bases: TGTGCTAGTGGTTCCGGACTAGCGGGAGTTGGAGTGAAGACCCAGTACTTC. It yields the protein CASGSGLAGVGVKTQYF.

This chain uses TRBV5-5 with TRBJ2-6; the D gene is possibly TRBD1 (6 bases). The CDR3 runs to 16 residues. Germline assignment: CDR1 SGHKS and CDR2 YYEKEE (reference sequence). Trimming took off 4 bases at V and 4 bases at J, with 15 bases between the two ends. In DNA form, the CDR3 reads TGTGCCAGCAGCAACTGGAACAGGGCCGGGGCCAACGTCCTGACTTTC. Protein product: CASSNWNRAGANVLTF.

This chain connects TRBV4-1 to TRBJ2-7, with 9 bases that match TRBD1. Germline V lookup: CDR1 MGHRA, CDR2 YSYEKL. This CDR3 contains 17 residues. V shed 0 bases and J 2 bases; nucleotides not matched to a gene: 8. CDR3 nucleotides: TGCGCCAGCAGCCAAGATTCCGGACAGGGGACACCCTACGAGCAGTACTTC. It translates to CASSQDSGQGTPYEQYF.

The CDR3 DNA is TGCGCCAGCAGGTCAGCGGGAGACACAGATACGCAGTATTTT. This translates into CASRSAGDTDTQYF. V gene TRBV5-1 combines with J gene TRBJ2-3; 8 bases agree with TRBD2. The CDR3 is 14 residues long. Germline CDR1 SGHRS, CDR2 YFSETQ. Losses at the gene ends were 5 bases for V and 2 bases for J; bases not matched to a gene: 4.

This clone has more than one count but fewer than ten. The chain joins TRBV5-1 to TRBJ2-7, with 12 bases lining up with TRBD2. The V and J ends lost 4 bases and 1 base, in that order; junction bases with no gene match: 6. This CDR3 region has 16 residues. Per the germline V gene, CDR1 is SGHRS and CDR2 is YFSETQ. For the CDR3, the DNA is TGCGCCAGCAGCCCCACCGGGACTAGCGGGTCCTACGAGCAGTACTTC. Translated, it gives CASSPTGTSGSYEQYF.

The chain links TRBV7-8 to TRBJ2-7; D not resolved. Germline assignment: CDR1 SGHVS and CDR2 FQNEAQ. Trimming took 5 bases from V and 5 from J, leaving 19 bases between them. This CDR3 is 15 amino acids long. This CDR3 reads CASSRGSRAVNEQYF. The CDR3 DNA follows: TGTGCCAGCAGCCGAGGCTCCCGGGCCGTCAACGAGCAGTACTTC. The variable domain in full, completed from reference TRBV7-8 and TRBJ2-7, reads GAGVSQSPRYKVAKRGQDVALRCDPISGHVSLFWYQQALGQGPEFLTYFQNEAQLDKSGLPSDRFFAERPEGSVSTLKIQRTQQEDSAVYLCASSRGSRAVNEQYFGPGTRLTVT.

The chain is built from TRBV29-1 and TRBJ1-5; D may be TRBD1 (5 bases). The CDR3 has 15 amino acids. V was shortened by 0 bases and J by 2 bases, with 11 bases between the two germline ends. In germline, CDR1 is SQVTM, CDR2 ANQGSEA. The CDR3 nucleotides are TGCAGCGTTGAAGACCAGGGTCATCGCAATCAGCCCCAGCATTTT. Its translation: CSVEDQGHRNQPQHF.

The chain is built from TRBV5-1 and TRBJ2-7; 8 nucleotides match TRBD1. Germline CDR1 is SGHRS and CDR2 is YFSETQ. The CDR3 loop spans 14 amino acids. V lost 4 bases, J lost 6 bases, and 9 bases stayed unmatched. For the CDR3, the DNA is TGCGCCAGCAGCGTGGACAGGGTTGGTAGCGAGCAGTACTTC. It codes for CASSVDRVGSEQYF.

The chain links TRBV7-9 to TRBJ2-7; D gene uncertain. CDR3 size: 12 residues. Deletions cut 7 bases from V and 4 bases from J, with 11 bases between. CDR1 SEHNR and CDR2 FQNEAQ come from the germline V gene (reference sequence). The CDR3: CASTSQGYEQYF. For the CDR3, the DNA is TGTGCCAGCACCTCTCAAGGGTACGAGCAGTACTTC.

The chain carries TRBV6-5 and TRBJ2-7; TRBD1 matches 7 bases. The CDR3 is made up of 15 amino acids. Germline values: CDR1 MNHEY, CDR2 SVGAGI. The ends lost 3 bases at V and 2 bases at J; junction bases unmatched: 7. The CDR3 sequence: CASSYDGTATYEQYF. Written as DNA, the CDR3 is TGTGCCAGCAGTTATGATGGGACAGCCACCTACGAGCAGTACTTC.

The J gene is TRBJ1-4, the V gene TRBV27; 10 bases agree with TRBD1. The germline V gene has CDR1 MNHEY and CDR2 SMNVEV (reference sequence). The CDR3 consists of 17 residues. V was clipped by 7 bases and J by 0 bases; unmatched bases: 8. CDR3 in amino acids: CASTWGTGAATNEKLFF. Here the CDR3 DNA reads TGTGCCAGCACCTGGGGGACAGGGGCGGCAACTAATGAAAAACTGTTTTTT.

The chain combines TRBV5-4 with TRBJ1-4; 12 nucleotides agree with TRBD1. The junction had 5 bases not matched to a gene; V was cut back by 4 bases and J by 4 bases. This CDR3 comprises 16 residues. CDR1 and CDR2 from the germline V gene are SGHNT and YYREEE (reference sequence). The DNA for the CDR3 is TGTGCCAGCAGCCCCGGGACAGGGGGCCGTAATGAAAAACTGTTTTTT. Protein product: CASSPGTGGRNEKLFF.

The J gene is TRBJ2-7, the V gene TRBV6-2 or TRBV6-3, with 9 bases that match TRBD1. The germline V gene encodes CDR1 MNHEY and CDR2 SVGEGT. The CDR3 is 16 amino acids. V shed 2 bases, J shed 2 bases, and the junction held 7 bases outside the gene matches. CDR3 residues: CASSYGWDRVPYEQYF. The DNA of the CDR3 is TGTGCCAGCAGTTACGGGTGGGACAGGGTTCCCTACGAGCAGTACTTC.

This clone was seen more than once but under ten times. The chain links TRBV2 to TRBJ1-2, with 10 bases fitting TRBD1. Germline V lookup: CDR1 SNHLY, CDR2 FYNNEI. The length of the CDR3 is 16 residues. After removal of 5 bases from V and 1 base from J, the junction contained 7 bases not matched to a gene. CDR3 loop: CASSTSGQGDNYGYTF. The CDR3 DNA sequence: TGTGCCAGCAGTACATCAGGACAGGGGGATAACTATGGCTACACCTTC.

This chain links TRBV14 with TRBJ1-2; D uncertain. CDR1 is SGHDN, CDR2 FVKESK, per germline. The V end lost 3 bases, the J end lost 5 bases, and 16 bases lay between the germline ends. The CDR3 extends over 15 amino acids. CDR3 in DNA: TGTGCCAGCAGCCAGAAAAGGGCCCTGGGATATGGCTACACCTTC. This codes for CASSQKRALGYGYTF.

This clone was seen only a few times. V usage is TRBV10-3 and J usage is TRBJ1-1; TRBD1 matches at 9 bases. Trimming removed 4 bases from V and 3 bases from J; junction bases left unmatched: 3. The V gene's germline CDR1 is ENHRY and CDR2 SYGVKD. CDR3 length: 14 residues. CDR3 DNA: TGTGCCATCAGTGTACGGGACAGGGACACTGAAGCTTTCTTT. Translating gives CAISVRDRDTEAFF.

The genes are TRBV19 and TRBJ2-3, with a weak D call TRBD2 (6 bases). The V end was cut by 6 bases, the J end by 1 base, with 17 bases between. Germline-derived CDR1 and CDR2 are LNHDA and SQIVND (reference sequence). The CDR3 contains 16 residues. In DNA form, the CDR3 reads TGTGCCAGTAGGCCGGGGGTGGGAGGCGGCACAGATACGCAGTATTTT. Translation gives CASRPGVGGGTDTQYF.

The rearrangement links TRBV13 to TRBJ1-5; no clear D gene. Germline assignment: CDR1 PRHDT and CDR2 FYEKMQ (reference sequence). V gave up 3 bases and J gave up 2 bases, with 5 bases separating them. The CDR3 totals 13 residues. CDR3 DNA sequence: TGTGCCAGCAGCTTGGAGCGCAATCAGCCCCAGCATTTT. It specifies CASSLERNQPQHF.

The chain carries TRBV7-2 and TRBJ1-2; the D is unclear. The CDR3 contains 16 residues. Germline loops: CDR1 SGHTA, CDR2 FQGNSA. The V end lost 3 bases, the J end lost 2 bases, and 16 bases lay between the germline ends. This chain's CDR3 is CASSFGQFAPNYGYTF. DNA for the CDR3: TGTGCCAGCAGCTTCGGGCAATTCGCTCCCAACTATGGCTACACCTTC. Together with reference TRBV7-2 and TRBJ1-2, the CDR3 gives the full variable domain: GAGVSQSPSNKVTEKGKDVELRCDPISGHTALYWYRQSLGQGLEFLIYFQGNSAPDKSGLPSDRFSAERTGGSVSTLTIQRTQQEDSAVYLCASSFGQFAPNYGYTFGSGTRLTVV.

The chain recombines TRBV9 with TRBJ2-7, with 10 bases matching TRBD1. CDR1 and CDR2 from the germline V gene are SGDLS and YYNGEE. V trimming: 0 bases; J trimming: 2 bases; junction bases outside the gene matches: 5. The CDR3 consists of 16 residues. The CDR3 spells CASSVDGGQGTYEQYF. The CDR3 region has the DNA TGTGCCAGCAGCGTAGATGGGGGACAGGGGACCTACGAGCAGTACTTC.

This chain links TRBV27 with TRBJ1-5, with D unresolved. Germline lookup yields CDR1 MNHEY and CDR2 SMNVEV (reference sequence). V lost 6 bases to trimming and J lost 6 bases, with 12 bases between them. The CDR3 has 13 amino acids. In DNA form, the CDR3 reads TGTGCCAGCAGCCCGCTGGCCGGTCAGCCCCAGCATTTT. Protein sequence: CASSPLAGQPQHF.

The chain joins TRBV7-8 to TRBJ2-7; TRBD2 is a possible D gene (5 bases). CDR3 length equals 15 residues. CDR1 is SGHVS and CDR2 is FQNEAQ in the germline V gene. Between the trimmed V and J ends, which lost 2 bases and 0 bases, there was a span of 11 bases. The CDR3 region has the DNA TGTGCCAGCAGCTTATTGGAGGTTACCTCCTACGAGCAGTACTTC. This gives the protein CASSLLEVTSYEQYF.

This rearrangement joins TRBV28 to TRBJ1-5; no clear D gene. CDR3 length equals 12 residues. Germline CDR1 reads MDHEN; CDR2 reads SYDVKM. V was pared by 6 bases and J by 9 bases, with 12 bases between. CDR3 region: CASSLITSPQHF. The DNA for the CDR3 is TGTGCCAGCAGCCTTATCACTTCGCCCCAGCATTTT.